One and the same sample provided the 29 T cell receptor beta chains below, sequenced in a study of T cells in Graves' hyperthyroidism and ophthalmopathy. RNA transcripts yielded amplified TCR beta CDR3 regions. HTBI primers were the set used in a first-round RT-PCR of the TCR CDR3. TCRdb reprocessed the multiplex PCR reads with MiXCR, giving one entry per CDR3 protein. Here the sample spans roughly 500,000 distinct CDR3 sequences, 15% to 20% being singletons. The sample taken for sequencing was blood. The receptors originated from a woman aged 25 to 39 with Graves' ophthalmopathy.

The rearrangement uses TRBV3-1 and TRBJ2-6; 10 bases agree with TRBD1. With V trimmed by 5 bases and J by 3 bases, 7 bases remained unmatched. The germline CDR1 and CDR2 sequences are LGHDT and YNNKEL (reference sequence). This CDR3 contains 17 residues. CDR3 sequence (DNA): TGTGCCAGCAGCGTGACAGGGGGCTTGCGTGGGGCCAACGTCCTGACTTTC. Protein sequence: CASSVTGGLRGANVLTF.

The sample holds many counts of this clonotype. This rearrangement joins TRBV20-1 to TRBJ2-1; 9 nucleotides agree with TRBD2. The V gene end was trimmed by 6 bases and the J gene end by 1 base; junction bases not matched to a gene: 4. Germline CDR1 reads DFQATT; CDR2 reads SNEGSKA (reference sequence). The CDR3 length is 14 residues. DNA of the CDR3: TGCAGTGCACCGGGACTAGCATCCTACAATGAGCAGTTCTTC. This gives the protein CSAPGLASYNEQFF.

Note on this clonotype: Since a much larger clone is just one base distant, this may be a read error. This chain connects TRBV6-5 to TRBJ2-1, with 7 bases aligning to TRBD2. The CDR3 is 19 residues long. Per germline, CDR1 MNHEY and CDR2 SVGAGI. The CDR3 DNA sequence: TGTGACAGCAGTTACGGCGGTAGCGGGCCAAGGGAGTCCTACAATGAGCAGTTCTTC. Translating it yields CDSSYGGSGPRESYNEQFF.

As to this clonotype: It may be a read error: a sequence one base away is much more abundant. This rearrangement joins TRBV7-2 to TRBJ2-5; 7 bases line up with TRBD1. Trimming at V came to 5 bases and at J to 5 bases, leaving 8 bases not matched to a gene. Germline lookup yields CDR1 SGHTA and CDR2 FQGNSA. The CDR3 runs to 14 residues. CDR3 in amino acids: CASSLQGPGETQYF. DNA of the CDR3: TGTGCCAGCAGCCTACAGGGGCCTGGGGAGACCCAGTACTTC.

This clonotype showed up many times. This sequence joins TRBV18 and TRBJ2-5, with D perhaps matching TRBD1 (6 bases). The germline V gene has CDR1 KGHSH and CDR2 LQKENI. Trimming removed 4 bases from V and 4 bases from J, with 13 bases in between. This CDR3 is built from 14 residues. CDR3 amino acids: CASSRDIYLETQYF. The CDR3 DNA reads TGTGCCAGCTCACGGGACATCTACCTAGAGACCCAGTACTTC.

This clonotype was seen repeatedly, ten times or more. The chain is built from TRBV27 and TRBJ1-1; the D is unclear. CDR1 and CDR2 from the germline V gene are MNHEY and SMNVEV (reference sequence). V was clipped by 7 bases and J by 1 base, with 10 bases between them. The CDR3 is 13 residues long. CDR3 sequence (DNA): TGTGCCAGCAAAAGGATCGGGAACACTGAAGCTTTCTTT. Protein product: CASKRIGNTEAFF.

This clonotype was seen a handful of times. The V and J genes are TRBV28 and TRBJ2-2; a possible D gene is TRBD1 (5 bases). The V gene's germline CDR1 is MDHEN and CDR2 SYDVKM. The CDR3 length is 15 residues. Trimming took 2 bases from V and 4 from J, leaving 11 bases between them. The CDR3 DNA reads as TGTGCCAGCAGTTTAGGGGCTCTGGGCACCGGGGAGCTGTTTTTT. As protein: CASSLGALGTGELFF.

This clonotype was found many times. The rearrangement uses TRBV28 and TRBJ2-3; possibly TRBD1 for D (6 bases). The V and J ends lost 3 bases and 6 bases respectively, with 10 bases between them. The CDR3 is 13 amino acids. Germline CDR1 is MDHEN and CDR2 is SYDVKM. The CDR3 DNA reads TGTGCCAGCAGTTTTGGTAGGGGGGATACGCAGTATTTT. It codes for CASSFGRGDTQYF.

This clonotype was seen repeatedly, ten times or more. This sequence joins TRBV20-1 and TRBJ2-7; TRBD2 matches at 11 bases. Germline V gene data show CDR1 as DFQATT and CDR2 as SNEGSKA (reference sequence). J lost 1 base, V lost 6 bases, and 5 bases had no gene match. The CDR3 covers 14 residues. CDR3 residues: CSADTSGSSYEQYF. The CDR3 region has the DNA TGCAGTGCAGATACTAGCGGGAGTTCCTACGAGCAGTACTTC.

This clonotype was recorded many times. The V and J genes are TRBV18 and TRBJ2-3, with D perhaps matching TRBD1 (6 bases). Germline V lookup: CDR1 KGHSH, CDR2 LQKENI. Trimming shortened V by 0 bases and J by 0 bases, and 13 bases separated the two germline ends. CDR3 size: 17 residues. This CDR3 reads CASSPPRGTFSTDTQYF. CDR3 nucleotides: TGTGCCAGCTCACCACCAAGGGGGACCTTCAGCACAGATACGCAGTATTTT.

This chain uses TRBV20-1 with TRBJ2-7; 7 positions agree with TRBD1. CDR1 and CDR2 from the germline V gene are DFQATT and SNEGSKA (reference sequence). Unmatched junction bases numbered 10, after V lost 6 bases and J lost 2 bases. The CDR3 has 14 amino acids. This chain's CDR3 is CSATSTGSAYEQYF. As DNA, the CDR3 is TGCAGTGCAACTTCGACAGGGTCGGCCTACGAGCAGTACTTC.

This clonotype was observed a handful of times. V gene TRBV4-1 combines with J gene TRBJ2-1, with 12 bases aligning to TRBD1. The CDR3 totals 15 residues. Losses at the gene ends were 1 base for V and 10 bases for J; bases not matched to a gene: 5. Germline CDR1 MGHRA, CDR2 YSYEKL. The CDR3 DNA follows: TGCGCCAGCAGCCAAGTAGGGACAGGGGGCAGAGAGCAGTTCTTC. This gives the protein CASSQVGTGGREQFF.

V usage is TRBV7-9 and J usage is TRBJ2-5, with TRBD2 matching 11 bases. J was trimmed by 4 bases and V by 2 bases; bases with no gene match: 3. Germline loops: CDR1 SEHNR, CDR2 FQNEAQ (reference sequence). The CDR3 length is 15 residues. In DNA form, the CDR3 reads TGTGCCAGCAGCTTATCAACTAGCGGGAGAGAGACCCAGTACTTC. This translates into CASSLSTSGRETQYF.

At least ten counts were recorded for this clonotype. The chain has TRBV29-1 and TRBJ1-1, with TRBD1 identical over 8 bases. V was pared by 7 bases and J by 5 bases, with 9 bases of the junction left unmatched. CDR1 and CDR2 (germline): SQVTM, ANQGSEA. The CDR3 extends over 13 amino acids. The CDR3 DNA follows: TGCAGCGCAGACGTGACAGGGGAGACTGAAGCTTTCTTT. This gives the protein CSADVTGETEAFF.

This clonotype was found many times. The chain couples TRBV12-3 or TRBV12-4 to TRBJ2-6; D not resolved. The CDR3 length is 17 residues. Trimming removed 5 bases from V and 0 bases from J, with 14 bases in between. The CDR3 region is CASSIRWFLSGANVLTF. The CDR3 nucleotides are TGTGCCAGCAGTATAAGGTGGTTCCTCTCTGGGGCCAACGTCCTGACTTTC.

This clonotype was seen at least ten times. The chain links TRBV7-2 to TRBJ2-3; TRBD2 might be the D (6 bases). Per the germline V gene, CDR1 is SGHTA and CDR2 is FQGNSA. V gave up 4 bases and J gave up 3 bases, with 20 bases separating them. This CDR3 is 17 amino acids long. The CDR3 DNA follows: TGTGCCAGCAGCTCCTCATTAGCGGAGGGGAGGACAGATACGCAGTATTTT. This codes for CASSSSLAEGRTDTQYF.

J is TRBJ2-7 and V is TRBV29-1; a possible D gene is TRBD2 (7 bases). This CDR3 has 13 amino acids. V was clipped by 5 bases and J by 3 bases, with 14 bases between them. Germline V gene lookup returns CDR1 SQVTM and CDR2 ANQGSEA. The CDR3 coding sequence is TGCAGCGTTAAAGGGGGGGATAGCTACGAGCAGTACTTC. Translated, it gives CSVKGGDSYEQYF.

The V gene is TRBV28, the J gene TRBJ1-2; D possibly corresponds to TRBD1 (6 bases). V was cut by 3 bases and J by 2 bases, with 16 bases left in between. The V gene's germline CDR1 is MDHEN and CDR2 SYDVKM. The CDR3 contains 16 residues. The CDR3 nucleotides are TGTGCCAGCAGTTTGCCTTCGGGACACACAAACTATGGCTACACCTTC. Encoded protein: CASSLPSGHTNYGYTF.

This chain connects TRBV28 to TRBJ2-7; possible D gene TRBD2, 6 bases. V was trimmed by 2 bases and J by 6 bases, leaving 17 bases between them. This CDR3 region has 15 residues. CDR1 and CDR2 (germline): MDHEN, SYDVKM. The DNA of the CDR3 is TGTGCCAGCAGTTTACCCTCTGGCGGGACCCTCGAGCAGTACTTC. It specifies CASSLPSGGTLEQYF.

The chain carries TRBV7-9 and TRBJ1-4; unclear D gene. Germline CDR1 reads SEHNR; CDR2 reads FQNEAQ (reference sequence). The V gene lost 3 bases and the J gene lost 7 bases, with 12 bases spanning the gap. The CDR3 spans 14 residues. The CDR3 coding sequence is TGTGCCAGCAGCTTGACCGGTAGAGGTGAAAAACTGTTTTTT. Amino acid sequence: CASSLTGRGEKLFF. The full variable domain, its missing parts supplied by reference TRBV7-9 and TRBJ1-4, is DTGVSQNPRHKITKRGQNVTFRCDPISEHNRLYWYRQTLGQGPEFLTYFQNEAQLEKSRLLSDRFSAERPKGSFSTLEIQRTEQGDSAMYLCASSLTGRGEKLFFGSGTQLSVL.

The table lists this clonotype with many counts. This chain connects TRBV3-1 to TRBJ2-7; D ambiguous. The length of the CDR3 is 15 residues. Trimming removed 5 bases at V and 0 bases at J, with 14 bases between. In germline, CDR1 is LGHDT, CDR2 YNNKEL (reference sequence). In DNA, the CDR3 is TGTGCCAGCAGCAAGACCGGACGAAGCTCCTACGAGCAGTACTTC. This gives the protein CASSKTGRSSYEQYF.

In this sample, this clonotype turned up a few times. This sequence joins TRBV6-2 or TRBV6-3 and TRBJ2-2; TRBD2 matches 10 bases. V dropped 2 bases and J dropped 5; count of bases not matched to a gene: 14. The V gene's germline CDR1 is MNHEY and CDR2 SVGEGT. This CDR3 spans 19 amino acids. CDR3 sequence: CASSYPQVGGLASTGELFF. As DNA, the CDR3 is TGTGCCAGCAGTTACCCCCAGGTTGGGGGACTAGCGTCTACCGGGGAGCTGTTTTTT.

This clonotype was counted many times. The chain carries TRBV20-1 and TRBJ2-3, with TRBD2 matching over 11 bases. The CDR3 has 14 amino acids. V was clipped by 4 bases and J by 5 bases; unmatched bases: 5. CDR1 DFQATT and CDR2 SNEGSKA come from the germline V gene (reference sequence). The CDR3 nucleotides are TGCAGTGCTATAGCGGGAGGGGTGAGAGATACGCAGTATTTT. Amino acid sequence: CSAIAGGVRDTQYF.

This clonotype was counted ten times or more. This sequence joins TRBV27 and TRBJ1-1, with D perhaps matching TRBD1 (5 bases). Germline V CDR1 and CDR2: MNHEY, SMNVEV (reference sequence). With 2 bases removed from V and 7 bases from J, the gap between germline ends came to 17 bases. The CDR3 is made up of 15 amino acids. CDR3 protein: CASSLNSGAPHEAFF. The CDR3 DNA follows: TGTGCCAGCAGTTTAAATAGCGGGGCACCTCATGAAGCTTTCTTT.

This clonotype was detected a few times. V and J are TRBV7-2 and TRBJ1-5; D uncertain. Germline V gene data show CDR1 as SGHTA and CDR2 as FQGNSA. The CDR3 loop spans 15 amino acids. Trimming removed 0 bases from V and 7 bases from J, with 13 bases in between. CDR3 in DNA: TGTGCCAGCAGCTTAGCGTCGGGGTCGTACCAGCCCCAGCATTTT. It encodes CASSLASGSYQPQHF.

The chain employs TRBV6-5 and TRBJ1-2; D might be TRBD1 (6 bases). Per germline, CDR1 MNHEY and CDR2 SVGAGI. The CDR3 consists of 14 residues. With 2 bases removed from V and 4 bases from J, the gap between germline ends came to 11 bases. The CDR3 reads CASSYGGGGYGYTF. CDR3 nucleotide sequence: TGTGCCAGCAGTTACGGCGGGGGCGGCTATGGCTACACCTTC.

V and J are TRBV30 and TRBJ1-2; the match to TRBD1 covers 7 bases. The CDR3 has 15 residues. The ends lost 5 bases at V and 7 bases at J; junction bases unmatched: 16. Germline lookup yields CDR1 GTSNPN and CDR2 SVGIG (reference sequence). The CDR3 loop reads CAWAPGGFGQGGYTF. In DNA, the CDR3 is TGTGCCTGGGCCCCAGGGGGGTTCGGGCAAGGTGGCTACACCTTC.

In its sample, this clonotype was seen a few times. The chain is built from TRBV6-2 or TRBV6-3 and TRBJ2-2; D may be TRBD1 or TRBD2 (5 bases each). The length of the CDR3 is 14 residues. Germline loops: CDR1 MNHEY, CDR2 SVGEGT. Trimming shortened V by 2 bases and J by 4 bases, and 8 bases separated the two germline ends. The CDR3 sequence: CASSYRDGTGELFF. In DNA, the CDR3 is TGTGCCAGCAGTTACCGGGACGGCACCGGGGAGCTGTTTTTT.

The V call is TRBV12-5, the J call TRBJ2-1; D not resolved. Looked up from germline, CDR1 is LGHNT and CDR2 is FRNRAP. Trimming removed 2 bases from V and 6 bases from J, with 5 bases in between. The length of the CDR3 is 12 residues. In DNA form, the CDR3 reads TGTGCTAGTGGTTTGTGGAGCAATGAGCAGTTCTTC. It yields the protein CASGLWSNEQFF.